These 20 T cell receptor beta chains came from one sample sequenced in a study of blood T cell repertoires in COVID-19. Here immunoSEQ multiplex PCR was the method, and the copy in TCRdb shows in-frame clones only, minus some. The profile covers over 400,000 clones, with approximately 88% appearing a single time and less than 9.5% taken by the ten largest. The sample consisted of peripheral blood. These receptors came from a woman aged 50 to 65 with COVID-19, enrolled during active disease.

The chain has TRBV6-5 and TRBJ1-2; possibly TRBD1 for D (6 bases). The CDR3 spans 14 residues. Germline CDR1 MNHEY, CDR2 SVGAGI. Trimming took 10 bases from V and 5 from J, leaving 20 bases between them. The CDR3 DNA sequence: TGTGCCACCTTCACTTCGGGGACACCTTATGGCTACACCTTC. Its protein is CATFTSGTPYGYTF.

The chain couples TRBV18 to TRBJ1-6, with a tentative D call TRBD1 (6 bases). V was clipped by 2 bases and J by 8 bases, with 10 bases between them. Germline V lookup: CDR1 KGHSH, CDR2 LQKENI. The CDR3 is 14 residues long. The CDR3 region is CASSPSGADSPLHF. CDR3 nucleotide sequence: TGTGCCAGCTCACCATCAGGGGCAGATTCACCCCTCCACTTT.

This chain joins TRBV7-3 and TRBJ2-2, with 7 bases fitting TRBD1. The CDR3 loop spans 15 amino acids. CDR1 and CDR2 from the germline V gene are SGHTA and FQGTGA. V shed 8 bases, J shed 5 bases, and the junction held 11 bases outside the gene matches. This CDR3 is CASARTGLRTGELFF. In nucleotides, the CDR3 is TGTGCCAGCGCGAGGACAGGCCTAAGAACCGGGGAGCTGTTTTTT.

The DNA of the CDR3 is TGTGCCGCCGGGGGGGGAAACAATGAGCAGTTCTTC. Protein: CAAGGGNNEQFF. This chain joins TRBV24-1 and TRBJ2-1; 8 nucleotides agree with TRBD2. The V gene's germline CDR1 is KGHDR and CDR2 SFDVKD. J lost 5 bases, V lost 12 bases, and 5 bases had no gene match. CDR3 length equals 12 residues.

This clone occurred a few times. This rearrangement joins TRBV4-1 to TRBJ1-2, with a tentative D call TRBD1 (6 bases). CDR1 and CDR2 (germline): MGHRA, YSYEKL. V was pared by 2 bases and J by 0 bases, with 13 bases between. This CDR3 comprises 16 residues. The CDR3 is CASSQLTTGANYGYTF. Here the CDR3 DNA reads TGCGCCAGCAGCCAACTTACGACAGGAGCTAACTATGGCTACACCTTC.

CDR3 nucleotide sequence: TGTGCCAGCATCCTGCAGGGTACCGAGACCCAGTACTTC. Its protein product is CASILQGTETQYF. The rearrangement links TRBV12-3 or TRBV12-4 to TRBJ2-5; D perhaps matches TRBD1 (5 bases). Trimming pared 7 bases from V and 5 bases from J, leaving 14 bases between. The CDR3 is 13 residues long.

This rearrangement joins TRBV29-1 to TRBJ1-2, with 8 nucleotides matching TRBD1. The CDR3 loop spans 14 amino acids. Per the germline V gene, CDR1 is SQVTM and CDR2 is ANQGSEA. Losses at the gene ends were 1 base for V and 8 bases for J; bases not matched to a gene: 9. Written as DNA, the CDR3 is TGCAGCGTTGAAGTAGACAGGGGAGGTATCGGCTACACCTTC. It yields the protein CSVEVDRGGIGYTF.

The rearrangement links TRBV27 to TRBJ1-6; TRBD1 agrees at 7 bases. CDR3 size: 14 residues. Germline lookup yields CDR1 MNHEY and CDR2 SMNVEV (reference sequence). V trimming: 8 bases; J trimming: 6 bases; junction bases outside the gene matches: 7. CDR3: CASGPGQSNSPLHF. CDR3 bases: TGTGCCAGCGGTCCGGGACAGTCTAATTCACCCCTCCACTTT.

The chain recombines TRBV12-5 with TRBJ2-2; D perhaps matches TRBD1 (6 bases). Trimming pared 7 bases from V and 7 bases from J, leaving 19 bases between. The CDR3 has 15 amino acids. CDR1 and CDR2 from the germline V gene are LGHNT and FRNRAP. CDR3 residues: CASAKLGGNGGELFF. The CDR3 DNA reads as TGTGCTAGTGCAAAATTAGGGGGAAACGGCGGGGAGCTGTTTTTT.

The rearrangement uses TRBV28 and TRBJ1-5; TRBD1 agrees at 8 bases. The V and J ends lost 8 bases and 4 bases, in that order; junction bases with no gene match: 16. Germline V gene lookup returns CDR1 MDHEN and CDR2 SYDVKM. The CDR3 has 17 residues. CDR3 DNA: TGTGCCAGCTATTCTGCAGGGGGCGCGGGTGAAAATCAGCCCCAGCATTTT. This sequence encodes CASYSAGGAGENQPQHF.

This chain uses TRBV5-1 with TRBJ2-5; D is possibly TRBD1 (5 bases). V lost 4 bases and J 4 bases, leaving 14 bases between the germline ends. The germline CDR1 and CDR2 sequences are SGHRS and YFSETQ. This CDR3 has 14 amino acids. DNA of the CDR3: TGCGCCAGCAGCCAAGGTGGGGCAGGAGAGACCCAGTACTTC. Its protein product is CASSQGGAGETQYF.

The V call is TRBV19, the J call TRBJ1-2; weak D call: TRBD1 (6 bases). CDR1 and CDR2 (germline): LNHDA, SQIVND (reference sequence). V lost 9 bases to trimming and J lost 6 bases, with 20 bases between them. CDR3 length equals 14 residues. The CDR3 is CASVFQGSGDGYTF. The CDR3 DNA sequence: TGTGCCAGCGTCTTCCAGGGGTCTGGTGATGGCTACACCTTC.

The chain carries TRBV5-4 and TRBJ2-7; 15 bases align to TRBD2. The CDR3 is 15 residues long. Germline V gene sequence: CDR1 SGHNT, CDR2 YYREEE (reference sequence). The junction had 5 bases not matched to a gene; V was cut back by 3 bases and J by 7 bases. CDR3 sequence: CASSSRTSGGGEQYF. The CDR3 coding sequence is TGTGCCAGCAGCTCACGGACTAGCGGGGGGGGTGAGCAGTACTTC.

J is TRBJ2-1 and V is TRBV9; D possibly corresponds to TRBD1 (7 bases). V dropped 4 bases and J dropped 3 bases, with 23 bases sitting between them. The germline V gene has CDR1 SGDLS and CDR2 YYNGEE. CDR3 length: 18 residues. CDR3 loop: CASSPSGEGTALYNEQFF. Written as DNA, the CDR3 is TGTGCCAGCAGCCCCTCGGGGGAAGGGACAGCGCTCTACAATGAGCAGTTCTTC. The variable domain in full, with the rest retrieved from reference TRBV9 and TRBJ2-1, is DSGVTQTPKHLITATGQRVTLRCSPRSGDLSVYWYQQSLDQGLQFLIQYYNGEERAKGNILERFSAQQFPDLHSELNLSSLELGDSALYFCASSPSGEGTALYNEQFFGPGTRLTVL.

The CDR3 sequence: CASSLRVGGYTF. In nucleotides, the CDR3 is TGTGCCAGCAGTTTGAGGGTGGGGGGCTACACCTTC. This chain links TRBV6-5 with TRBJ1-2; D unresolved. The CDR3 covers 12 residues. Deletions cut 4 bases from V and 8 bases from J, with 11 bases between. CDR1 is MNHEY and CDR2 is SVGAGI in the germline V gene.

J is TRBJ1-1 and V is TRBV9; perhaps TRBD1 as D (6 bases). Germline V gives CDR1 SGDLS, CDR2 YYNGEE. CDR3 size: 15 residues. V lost 2 bases, J lost 1 base, and 12 bases lay in between. This CDR3 is CASSVTGTTNTEAFF. In DNA form, the CDR3 reads TGTGCCAGCAGCGTTACCGGGACAACGAACACTGAAGCTTTCTTT.

The rearrangement uses TRBV6-5 and TRBJ2-2; D perhaps matches TRBD2 (7 bases). Germline CDR1 and CDR2: MNHEY and SVGAGI. The CDR3 spans 15 residues. Trimming shortened V by 0 bases and J by 4 bases, and 9 bases separated the two germline ends. CDR3 protein: CASSYSGGGTGELFF. DNA of the CDR3: TGTGCCAGCAGTTACTCGGGAGGGGGCACCGGGGAGCTGTTTTTT.

This chain joins TRBV30 and TRBJ2-3; maybe TRBD2 (5 bases). Deletions cut 2 bases from V and 6 bases from J, with 15 bases between. From germline, CDR1 is GTSNPN and CDR2 SVGIG (reference sequence). The CDR3 loop spans 14 amino acids. The CDR3 here is CAWSSFAGWDTQYF. The DNA of the CDR3 is TGTGCCTGGAGTAGTTTCGCGGGCTGGGATACGCAGTATTTT.

V is TRBV30 and J is TRBJ2-6, with 8 bases matching TRBD1. CDR3 size: 15 residues. Germline CDR1 and CDR2: GTSNPN and SVGIG (reference sequence). V lost 2 bases and J lost 2; bases outside the gene matches: 2. The CDR3 sequence is CAWSPGQAGANVLTF. DNA for the CDR3: TGTGCCTGGAGTCCGGGACAGGCTGGGGCCAACGTCCTGACTTTC.

The V gene is TRBV7-9, the J gene TRBJ2-3, with a weak D call TRBD1 (5 bases). Germline V gene sequence: CDR1 SEHNR, CDR2 FQNEAQ (reference sequence). The length of the CDR3 is 16 residues. The V and J ends lost 5 bases and 2 bases respectively, with 17 bases between them. The CDR3 DNA follows: TGTGCCAGCAGCCCCCACCAGGGAAGGGACACAGATACGCAGTATTTT. Residues: CASSPHQGRDTDTQYF.